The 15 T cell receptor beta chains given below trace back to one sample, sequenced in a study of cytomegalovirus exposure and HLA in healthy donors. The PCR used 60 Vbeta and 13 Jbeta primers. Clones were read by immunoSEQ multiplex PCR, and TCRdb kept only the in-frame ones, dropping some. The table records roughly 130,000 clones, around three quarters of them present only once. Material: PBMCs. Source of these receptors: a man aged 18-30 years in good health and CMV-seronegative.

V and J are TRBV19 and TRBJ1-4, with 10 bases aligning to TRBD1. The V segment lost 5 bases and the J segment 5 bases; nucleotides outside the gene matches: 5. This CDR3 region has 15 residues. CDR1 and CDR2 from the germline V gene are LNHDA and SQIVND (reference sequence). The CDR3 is CASSPRTGGNEKLFF. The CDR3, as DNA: TGTGCCAGTAGTCCGAGGACAGGGGGGAATGAAAAACTGTTTTTT.

The CDR3 nucleotides read TGCGCCAGCAGCCCCGGACTAGGGGTCGATGAGCAGTTCTTC. It encodes CASSPGLGVDEQFF. The gene calls are TRBV5-1 and TRBJ2-1, with 7 bases fitting TRBD2. The CDR3 loop spans 14 amino acids. Germline V gives CDR1 SGHRS, CDR2 YFSETQ. Losses at the gene ends were 4 bases for V and 8 bases for J; bases not matched to a gene: 9.

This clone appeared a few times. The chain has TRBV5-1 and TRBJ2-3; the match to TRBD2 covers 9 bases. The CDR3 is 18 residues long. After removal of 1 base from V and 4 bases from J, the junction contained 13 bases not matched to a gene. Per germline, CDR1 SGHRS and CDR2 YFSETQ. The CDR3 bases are TGCGCCAGCAGCTTGCCTAATACTAGCGGGCGCTCTCCAGATACGCAGTATTTT. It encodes CASSLPNTSGRSPDTQYF.

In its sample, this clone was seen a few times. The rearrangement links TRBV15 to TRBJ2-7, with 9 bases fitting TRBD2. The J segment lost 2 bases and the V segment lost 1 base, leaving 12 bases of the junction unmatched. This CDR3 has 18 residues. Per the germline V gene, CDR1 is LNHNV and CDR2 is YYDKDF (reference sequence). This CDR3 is CATSRAPSYIAGAYEQYF. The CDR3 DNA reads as TGTGCCACCAGCAGAGCCCCATCTTACATAGCGGGAGCCTACGAGCAGTACTTC.

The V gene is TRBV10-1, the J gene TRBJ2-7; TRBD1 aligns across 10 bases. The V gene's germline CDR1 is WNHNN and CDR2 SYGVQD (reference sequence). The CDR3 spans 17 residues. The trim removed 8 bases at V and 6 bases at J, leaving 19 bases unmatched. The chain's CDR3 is CASQLATTGTGATEQYV. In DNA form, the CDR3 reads TGCGCCAGCCAACTTGCTACCACCGGGACAGGGGCAACCGAGCAGTACGTC.

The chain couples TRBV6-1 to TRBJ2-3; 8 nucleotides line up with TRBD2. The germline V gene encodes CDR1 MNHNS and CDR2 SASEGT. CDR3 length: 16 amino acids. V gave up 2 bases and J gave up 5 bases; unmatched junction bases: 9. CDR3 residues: CASSERAGGLGDTQYF. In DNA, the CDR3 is TGTGCCAGCAGTGAACGGGCGGGAGGTTTGGGAGATACGCAGTATTTT.

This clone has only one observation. The CDR3 DNA is TGTGCCAGCAGCGTAGCTGGACACGGAGCCTACGAGCAGTACTTC. It is translated as CASSVAGHGAYEQYF. V gene TRBV9 combines with J gene TRBJ2-7, with D tentatively TRBD1 (5 bases). The V end was cut by 0 bases, the J end by 2 bases, with 12 bases between. Germline V gene lookup returns CDR1 SGDLS and CDR2 YYNGEE. CDR3 length: 15 amino acids.

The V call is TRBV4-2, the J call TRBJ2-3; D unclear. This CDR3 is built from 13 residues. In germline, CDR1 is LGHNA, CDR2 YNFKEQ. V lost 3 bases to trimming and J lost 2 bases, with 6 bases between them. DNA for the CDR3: TGTGCCAGCAGCCACTCGTCCACAGATACGCAGTATTTT. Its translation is CASSHSSTDTQYF.

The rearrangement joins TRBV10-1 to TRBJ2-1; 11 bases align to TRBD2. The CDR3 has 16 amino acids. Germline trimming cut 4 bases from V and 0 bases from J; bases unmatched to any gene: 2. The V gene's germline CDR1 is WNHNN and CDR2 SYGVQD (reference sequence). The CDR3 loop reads CASSGTSGSSYNEQFF. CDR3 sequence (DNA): TGCGCCAGCAGTGGTACTAGCGGGAGCTCCTACAATGAGCAGTTCTTC.

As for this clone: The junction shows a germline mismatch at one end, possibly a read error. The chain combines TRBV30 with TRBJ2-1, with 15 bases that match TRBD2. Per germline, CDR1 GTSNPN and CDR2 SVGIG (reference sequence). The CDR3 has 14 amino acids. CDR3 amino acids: CAWSDLGLAGGSVF. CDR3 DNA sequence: TGTGCCTGGAGTGATCTCGGACTAGCGGGGGGGTCGGTCTTC.

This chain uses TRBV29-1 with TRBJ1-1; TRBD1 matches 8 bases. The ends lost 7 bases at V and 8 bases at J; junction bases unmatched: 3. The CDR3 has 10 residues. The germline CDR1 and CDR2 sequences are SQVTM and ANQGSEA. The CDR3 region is CSGTGLEAFF. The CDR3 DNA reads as TGCAGCGGGACAGGGCTCGAAGCTTTCTTT.

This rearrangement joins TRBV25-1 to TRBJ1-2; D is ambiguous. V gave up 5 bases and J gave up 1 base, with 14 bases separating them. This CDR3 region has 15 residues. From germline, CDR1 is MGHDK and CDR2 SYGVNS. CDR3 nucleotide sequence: TGTGCCAGCAGTAACCTTTTTGGGAGTAACTATGGCTACACCTTC. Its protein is CASSNLFGSNYGYTF.

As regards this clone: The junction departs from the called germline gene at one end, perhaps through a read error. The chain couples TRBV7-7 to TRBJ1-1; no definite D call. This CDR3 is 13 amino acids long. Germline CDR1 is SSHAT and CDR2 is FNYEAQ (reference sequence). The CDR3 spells CASSLAMNTEAFF. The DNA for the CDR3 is TGTGCTAGCAGCTTAGCCATGAACACTGAAGCTTTCTTT.

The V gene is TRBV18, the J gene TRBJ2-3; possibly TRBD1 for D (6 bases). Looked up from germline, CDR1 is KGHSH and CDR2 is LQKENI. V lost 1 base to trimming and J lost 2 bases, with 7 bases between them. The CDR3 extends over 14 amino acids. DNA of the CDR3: TGTGCCAGCTCACCACGGGACAACACAGATACGCAGTATTTT. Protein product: CASSPRDNTDTQYF.

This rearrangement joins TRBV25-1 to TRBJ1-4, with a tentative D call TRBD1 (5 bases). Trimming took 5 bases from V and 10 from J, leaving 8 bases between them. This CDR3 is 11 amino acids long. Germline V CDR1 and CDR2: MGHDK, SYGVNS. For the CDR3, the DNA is TGTGCCAGCAGTTCGGGGGGAAAACTGTTTTTT. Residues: CASSSGGKLFF.